This is a list of T cell receptor beta chains from one sample in a study of T cells in Graves' hyperthyroidism and ophthalmopathy. Using its own MiXCR run on the multiplex PCR reads, TCRdb lists one record per CDR3 protein. The data show about 720,000 distinct CDR3 sequences, around a sixth seen once. Sequenced material: blood. The origin of the receptors is a woman in her forties or fifties with Graves' hyperthyroidism that later progressed to Graves' ophthalmopathy. Each CDR3 is given with its conserved first and last residue. Fields, in order: D gene, V gene, J gene, clone size, CDR3 DNA, CDR3 protein. A D gene is named only where the DNA matches it firmly. Clone size is given for some rows only: seen once, a few or many times, or a class if the clone is expanded.

D gene: .
V gene: TRBV7-9
J gene: TRBJ1-1
clone size: many
CDR3 DNA: TGTGCCAGCAGTTTAGTTCCGGGCTTGAACACTGAAGCTTTCTTT
CDR3 protein: CASSLVPGLNTEAFF

D gene: TRBD2
V gene: TRBV11-3
J gene: TRBJ2-3
clone size: many
CDR3 DNA: TGTGCCAGCAGTCTAGCGGGGGAAACCACAGATACGCAGTATTTT
CDR3 protein: CASSLAGETTDTQYF

D gene: TRBD1
V gene: TRBV6-1
J gene: TRBJ1-2
clone size: many
CDR3 DNA: TGTGCCAGCAGTCCACCGGGACAGGGAGCCTTGGACTATGGCTACACCTTC
CDR3 protein: CASSPPGQGALDYGYTF

D gene: TRBD1
V gene: TRBV15
J gene: TRBJ1-2
clone size: .
CDR3 DNA: TGTGCCACCAGAACCTTCGGACAGGGCTATGGCTACACCTTC
CDR3 protein: CATRTFGQGYGYTF

D gene: .
V gene: TRBV7-2
J gene: TRBJ2-1
clone size: many
CDR3 DNA: TGTGCCAGCAGCTCCGTGGGGTCTGCCTACAATGAGCAGTTCTTC
CDR3 protein: CASSSVGSAYNEQFF

D gene: .
V gene: TRBV7-2
J gene: TRBJ2-1
clone size: .
CDR3 DNA: TGTGCCAGCACCCGACGGGCGGGGGCTTCCCATGAGCAGTTCTTC
CDR3 protein: CASTRRAGASHEQFF

D gene: .
V gene: TRBV7-8
J gene: TRBJ1-5
clone size: few
CDR3 DNA: TGTGCCAGCAGTCCCCCCCCGACTGATAGCAATCAGCCCCAGCATTTT
CDR3 protein: CASSPPPTDSNQPQHF

D gene: TRBD1
V gene: TRBV6-1
J gene: TRBJ2-3
clone size: .
CDR3 DNA: TGTGCCAGCAGTGACCCCGGGACAGGGGGCGAAGATACGCAGTATTTT
CDR3 protein: CASSDPGTGGEDTQYF

D gene: .
V gene: TRBV3-1
J gene: TRBJ2-4
clone size: few
CDR3 DNA: TGTGCCAGCAGCCAAGATAGCAGGGGAAACATTCAGTACTTC
CDR3 protein: CASSQDSRGNIQYF

D gene: TRBD1
V gene: TRBV6-1
J gene: TRBJ2-7
clone size: few
CDR3 DNA: TGTGCCAGCAGTGATCCCTCGGACAGGGGGTACGAGCAGTACTTC
CDR3 protein: CASSDPSDRGYEQYF

D gene: .
V gene: TRBV2
J gene: TRBJ1-5
clone size: many
CDR3 DNA: TGTGCCAGCAGTGAACCGCCCCAGCCCCAGCATTTT
CDR3 protein: CASSEPPQPQHF

D gene: TRBD1
V gene: TRBV27
J gene: TRBJ1-6
clone size: few
CDR3 DNA: TGTGCCAGCAGTGCCGACAGGGGCAATAATTCACCCCTCCACTTT
CDR3 protein: CASSADRGNNSPLHF

D gene: TRBD1
V gene: TRBV19
J gene: TRBJ2-3
clone size: few
CDR3 DNA: TGTGCCAGTAGTTTTGGACAGGGGGTCGCAGATACGCAGTATTTT
CDR3 protein: CASSFGQGVADTQYF

D gene: .
V gene: TRBV4-2
J gene: TRBJ1-4
clone size: .
CDR3 DNA: TGTGCCAGCAGCGAAACAGGGAGACTTAATGAAAAACTGTTTTTT
CDR3 protein: CASSETGRLNEKLFF

D gene: .
V gene: TRBV5-8
J gene: TRBJ2-7
clone size: .
CDR3 DNA: TGTGCCAGCAGCTTGGATTACTACGAGCAGTACTTC
CDR3 protein: CASSLDYYEQYF

D gene: .
V gene: TRBV11-2
J gene: TRBJ2-2
clone size: many
CDR3 DNA: TGTGCCAGCAGCTCCCGGAACACCGGGGAGCTGTTTTTT
CDR3 protein: CASSSRNTGELFF

D gene: .
V gene: TRBV27
J gene: TRBJ2-2
clone size: .
CDR3 DNA: TGTGCCAGCAGTTTATTCGGGGGCGGCGGGGAGCTGTTTTTT
CDR3 protein: CASSLFGGGGELFF

D gene: TRBD1
V gene: TRBV24-1
J gene: TRBJ1-2
clone size: .
CDR3 DNA: TGTGCCACCAGTGATCCAACTCCGACAGGGATTAACTATGGCTACACCTTC
CDR3 protein: CATSDPTPTGINYGYTF

D gene: TRBD2
V gene: TRBV11-3
J gene: TRBJ2-5
clone size: many
CDR3 DNA: TGTGCCAGCAGCTTAGGCCGGGACTATAAAGAGACCCAGTACTTC
CDR3 protein: CASSLGRDYKETQYF

D gene: TRBD1
V gene: TRBV18
J gene: TRBJ1-1
clone size: few
CDR3 DNA: TGTGCCAGCTCACTAACAGGGGGACAGGGTACTGAAGCTTTCTTT
CDR3 protein: CASSLTGGQGTEAFF

D gene: TRBD1
V gene: TRBV30
J gene: TRBJ1-5
clone size: .
CDR3 DNA: TGTGCCTGGCCGGGACAGGTAAATCAGCCCCAGCATTTT
CDR3 protein: CAWPGQVNQPQHF

D gene: .
V gene: TRBV20-1
J gene: TRBJ2-3
clone size: few
CDR3 DNA: TGCAGTGGGAGTTTAAACGAAGATACGCAGTATTTT
CDR3 protein: CSGSLNEDTQYF

D gene: .
V gene: TRBV5-1
J gene: TRBJ2-1
clone size: many
CDR3 DNA: TGCGCCAGCAGCCCCTTCTACAATGAGCAGTTCTTC
CDR3 protein: CASSPFYNEQFF

D gene: TRBD1
V gene: TRBV5-1
J gene: TRBJ2-1
clone size: many
CDR3 DNA: TGCGCCAGCAGTCCCGGGACAGTGGATAATGAGCAGTTCTTC
CDR3 protein: CASSPGTVDNEQFF

D gene: .
V gene: TRBV11-2
J gene: TRBJ2-7
clone size: many
CDR3 DNA: TGTGCCAGCAGCTTAGATAACGCAGAACCTTACGAGCAGTACTTC
CDR3 protein: CASSLDNAEPYEQYF

D gene: .
V gene: TRBV19
J gene: TRBJ1-4
clone size: few
CDR3 DNA: TGTGCCAGTAGCGACCGGAAGGTTGGGGATGAAAAACTGTTTTTT
CDR3 protein: CASSDRKVGDEKLFF

D gene: TRBD2
V gene: TRBV6-5
J gene: TRBJ2-3
clone size: many
CDR3 DNA: TGTGCCAGCAGTTATATGAGCGGGGGTGGCACAGATACGCAGTATTTT
CDR3 protein: CASSYMSGGGTDTQYF

D gene: .
V gene: TRBV11-2
J gene: TRBJ2-7
clone size: many
CDR3 DNA: TGTGCCAGCAGCCCTTCGATGAGATTTTACGAGCAGTACTTC
CDR3 protein: CASSPSMRFYEQYF

D gene: .
V gene: TRBV15
J gene: TRBJ2-7
clone size: .
CDR3 DNA: TGTGCCACCAGCAGAGATCAATGGGGGTCCTACGAGCAGTACTTC
CDR3 protein: CATSRDQWGSYEQYF

D gene: .
V gene: TRBV7-2
J gene: TRBJ2-1
clone size: many
CDR3 DNA: TGTGCCAGCAGCCCCCGAAATAGCTATGAGCAGTTCTTC
CDR3 protein: CASSPRNSYEQFF

D gene: TRBD1
V gene: TRBV27
J gene: TRBJ1-2
clone size: many
CDR3 DNA: TGTGCCAGCAGTTACACCGGGACAGGGTTTGGCTACACCTTC
CDR3 protein: CASSYTGTGFGYTF

D gene: TRBD2
V gene: TRBV7-9
J gene: TRBJ2-1
clone size: once
CDR3 DNA: TGTGCCAGCAGCTCCAGAGCGGGGGGGTCCTACAATGAGCAGTTCTTC
CDR3 protein: CASSSRAGGSYNEQFF

D gene: TRBD1
V gene: TRBV6-2/TRBV6-3
J gene: TRBJ2-7
clone size: few
CDR3 DNA: TGTGCCAGCAGTCTTAACAGGGGAGTCTACGAGCAGTACTTC
CDR3 protein: CASSLNRGVYEQYF

D gene: TRBD2
V gene: TRBV5-5
J gene: TRBJ2-3
clone size: many
CDR3 DNA: TGTGCCAGCAGCTGGGAAACGGGACTAAAAATAACAGATACGCAGTATTTT
CDR3 protein: CASSWETGLKITDTQYF

D gene: TRBD1
V gene: TRBV12-3/TRBV12-4
J gene: TRBJ1-2
clone size: many
CDR3 DNA: TGTGCCAGCAGTTACCCGGGACAGGGGGCGCTTGGCTACACCTTC
CDR3 protein: CASSYPGQGALGYTF

D gene: .
V gene: TRBV18
J gene: TRBJ1-4
clone size: .
CDR3 DNA: TGTGCCAGCTCAGCTGGGGCAACTAATGAAAAACTGTTTTTT
CDR3 protein: CASSAGATNEKLFF

D gene: .
V gene: TRBV10-2
J gene: TRBJ2-1
clone size: .
CDR3 DNA: TGCGCCAGCAGTGAAGAGGGAGTCGTGATATGGGAGCAGTTCTTC
CDR3 protein: CASSEEGVVIWEQFF

D gene: .
V gene: TRBV20-1
J gene: TRBJ2-1
clone size: many
CDR3 DNA: TGCAGTGCTACGATCGACTCGAGGGATTACAATGAGCAGTTCTTC
CDR3 protein: CSATIDSRDYNEQFF

D gene: TRBD2
V gene: TRBV6-2/TRBV6-3
J gene: TRBJ2-3
clone size: many
CDR3 DNA: TGTGCCAGCAGTTACTCGCCTAGCGGGGAGAGCACAGATACGCAGTATTTT
CDR3 protein: CASSYSPSGESTDTQYF

D gene: TRBD2
V gene: TRBV29-1
J gene: TRBJ2-1
clone size: many
CDR3 DNA: TGCAGCGTCGTGACTAGCGGGGGGGCCTTTTCTGGCAATGAGCAGTTCTTC
CDR3 protein: CSVVTSGGAFSGNEQFF

D gene: .
V gene: TRBV2
J gene: TRBJ1-2
clone size: many
CDR3 DNA: TGTGCCAGCAGGAACCGGGGCCGCAACTATGGCTACACCTTC
CDR3 protein: CASRNRGRNYGYTF